Listed here are 27 T cell receptor beta chains from one sample, sequenced in a study of blood T cell repertoires in COVID-19. Only in-frame clones appear in the TCRdb table, and some are missing; sequencing was by immunoSEQ multiplex PCR. The sample lists about 110,000 clones, roughly 76% occurring once. Sequencing was performed on peripheral blood. The receptors were sampled from a woman in her 70s with acute or convalescent COVID-19.

This clone was detected once. The chain employs TRBV18 and TRBJ2-7, with 13 positions matching TRBD2. V lost 2 bases and J lost 4; bases outside the gene matches: 2. The germline V gene has CDR1 KGHSH and CDR2 LQKENI. The CDR3 covers 15 residues. For the CDR3, the DNA is TGTGCCAGCTCACCAGGACTAGCGGGAGTTTACGAGCAGTACTTC. Translating it yields CASSPGLAGVYEQYF.

The V and J genes are TRBV20-1 and TRBJ2-5, with 9 bases matching TRBD2. There are 15 residues in the CDR3. Germline lookup yields CDR1 DFQATT and CDR2 SNEGSKA (reference sequence). Unmatched junction bases numbered 7, after V lost 3 bases and J lost 2 bases. The CDR3 nucleotides read TGCAGTGCTAGTGAACTAGCGGGCATACAAGAGACCCAGTACTTC. This translates into CSASELAGIQETQYF.

The rearrangement joins TRBV15 to TRBJ2-3; D is possibly TRBD2 (7 bases). This CDR3 is built from 14 residues. V dropped 3 bases and J dropped 2 bases, with 9 bases sitting between them. Looked up from germline, CDR1 is LNHNV and CDR2 is YYDKDF (reference sequence). CDR3 protein: CATSSGGHTDTQYF. Written as DNA, the CDR3 is TGTGCCACCAGCAGCGGGGGGCACACAGATACGCAGTATTTT. Looking up the rest from reference TRBV15 and TRBJ2-3 gives the full variable domain: DAMVIQNPRYQVTQFGKPVTLSCSQTLNHNVMYWYQQKSSQAPKLLFHYYDKDFNNEADTPDNFQSRRPNTSFCFLDIRSPGLGDTAMYLCATSSGGHTDTQYFGPGTRLTVL.

This clone has only one observation. This chain joins TRBV7-9 and TRBJ2-7; D gene ambiguous. V was clipped by 10 bases and J by 3 bases, with 19 bases between them. This CDR3 comprises 14 residues. Germline lookup yields CDR1 SEHNR and CDR2 FQNEAQ (reference sequence). This CDR3 is CATSRQETYYEQYF. For the CDR3, the DNA is TGTGCCACCTCTCGACAAGAAACCTACTACGAGCAGTACTTC. The full variable domain, rest sourced from reference TRBV7-9 and TRBJ2-7, is DTGVSQNPRHKITKRGQNVTFRCDPISEHNRLYWYRQTLGQGPEFLTYFQNEAQLEKSRLLSDRFSAERPKGSFSTLEIQRTEQGDSAMYLCATSRQETYYEQYFGPGTRLTVT.

CDR3 in DNA: TGTGCCAGCAGTGCCACTAGCGGTTATACCCTCCAAGAGACCCAGTACTTC. Protein sequence: CASSATSGYTLQETQYF. The chain recombines TRBV28 with TRBJ2-5; TRBD2 aligns across 8 bases. The germline V gene encodes CDR1 MDHEN and CDR2 SYDVKM. The CDR3 spans 17 residues. The V gene end was trimmed by 5 bases and the J gene end by 1 base; junction bases not matched to a gene: 12.

The gene calls are TRBV7-2 and TRBJ1-1, with D unclear. Germline V gene data show CDR1 as SGHTA and CDR2 as FQGNSA. V lost 4 bases, J lost 0 bases, and 12 bases lay in between. This CDR3 is 15 amino acids long. CDR3 coding DNA: TGTGCCAGCAGCTCGATGGGAGGGCTGAACACTGAAGCTTTCTTT. Its translation is CASSSMGGLNTEAFF.

This chain joins TRBV10-1 and TRBJ2-5; 7 bases map to TRBD1. Germline CDR1 and CDR2: WNHNN and SYGVQD (reference sequence). The CDR3 is 14 residues long. J gave up 3 bases and V 6 bases, and 7 bases lay outside the gene matches. The CDR3 spells CASSPTTGEETQYF. The CDR3 region has the DNA TGCGCCAGCAGCCCGACTACAGGGGAAGAGACCCAGTACTTC.

This clone was seen more than once but under ten times. The chain uses TRBV5-4 and TRBJ1-2; 8 nucleotides align to TRBD1. V trimming: 1 base; J trimming: 8 bases; junction bases outside the gene matches: 10. Germline-derived CDR1 and CDR2 are SGHNT and YYREEE (reference sequence). The CDR3 runs 15 residues. CDR3 nucleotide sequence: TGTGCCAGCAGCTTGACCGGACAGGGCCCGTGGGGCTACACCTTC. It is translated as CASSLTGQGPWGYTF.

This rearrangement joins TRBV5-1 to TRBJ1-6, with D tentatively TRBD1 (6 bases). CDR3 length: 16 amino acids. Germline V gene data show CDR1 as SGHRS and CDR2 as YFSETQ. V was shortened by 4 bases and J by 7 bases, with 18 bases between the two germline ends. This CDR3 is CASSLEGDKDNSPLHF. CDR3 coding DNA: TGCGCCAGCAGCCTCGAGGGGGACAAAGACAATTCACCCCTCCACTTT.

This chain links TRBV6-5 with TRBJ1-5; TRBD1 might be the D (6 bases). Trimming stripped 3 bases from V and 1 base from J, with 10 bases between. The CDR3 is made up of 15 amino acids. CDR1 MNHEY and CDR2 SVGAGI come from the germline V gene. CDR3 region: CASSYGRGSNQPQHF. The CDR3 DNA reads TGTGCCAGCAGTTATGGCAGGGGAAGCAATCAGCCCCAGCATTTT.

This clone was seen a handful of times. The chain joins TRBV10-2 to TRBJ2-7, with D possibly matching TRBD2 (6 bases). CDR1 and CDR2 (germline): WSHSY, SAAADI. The CDR3 length is 12 residues. Trimming shortened V by 4 bases and J by 9 bases, and 13 bases separated the two germline ends. In DNA form, the CDR3 reads TGCGCCAGCAGTGCCGGAGGGTATGCGCAGTACTTC. Its protein is CASSAGGYAQYF.

This chain joins TRBV28 and TRBJ1-2; 9 bases align to TRBD1. CDR3 length: 11 amino acids. The V gene end was trimmed by 8 bases and the J gene end by 11 bases; junction bases not matched to a gene: 6. CDR1 MDHEN and CDR2 SYDVKM come from the germline V gene. The DNA for the CDR3 is TGTGCCAGCGGATACAGGGGGCGATACACCTTC. Residues: CASGYRGRYTF.

The chain recombines TRBV3-1 (or the pseudogene TRBV3-2) with TRBJ2-1, with TRBD1 identical over 8 bases. Trimming cost V 3 bases and J 8 bases; bases outside gene matches: 3. This CDR3 has 13 amino acids. CDR1 LGHDT and CDR2 YNNKEL come from the germline V gene (reference sequence). The CDR3 sequence: CASSQGQEDEQFF. In nucleotides, the CDR3 is TGTGCCAGCAGCCAGGGACAGGAAGATGAGCAGTTCTTC.

The chain joins TRBV5-4 to TRBJ2-5; tentative D call: TRBD2 (6 bases). The length of the CDR3 is 15 residues. CDR1 is SGHNT and CDR2 is YYREEE in the germline V gene (reference sequence). V was trimmed by 1 base and J by 5 bases, leaving 15 bases between them. This CDR3 reads CASSLMNGAGETQYF. The CDR3 DNA reads TGTGCCAGCAGCTTGATGAATGGGGCGGGGGAGACCCAGTACTTC.

The chain uses TRBV6-5 and TRBJ1-2, with 10 bases that match TRBD1. CDR1 MNHEY and CDR2 SVGAGI come from the germline V gene. This CDR3 contains 15 residues. V shed 7 bases, J shed 2 bases, and the junction held 7 bases outside the gene matches. The CDR3 sequence is CASISPGQGNYGYTF. DNA of the CDR3: TGTGCCAGCATTTCTCCGGGACAGGGGAACTATGGCTACACCTTC.

The CDR3 nucleotides are TGTGCCAGCAGCCCATATACTAGCGACCAAGAGACCCAGTACTTC. Protein sequence: CASSPYTSDQETQYF. J is TRBJ2-5 and V is TRBV7-6; TRBD2 matches 7 bases. Germline CDR1 is SGHVS and CDR2 is FNYEAQ. Trimming took 5 bases from V and 0 from J; bases not matched to a gene: 6. CDR3 length: 15 amino acids. Drawing the rest from reference TRBV7-6 and TRBJ2-5, the complete variable domain is GAGVSQSPRYKVTKRGQDVALRCDPISGHVSLYWYRQALGQGPEFLTYFNYEAQQDKSGLPNDRFSAERPEGSISTLTIQRTEQRDSAMYRCASSPYTSDQETQYFGPGTRLLVL.

This chain connects TRBV6-5 to TRBJ1-1; D possibly corresponds to TRBD1 (5 bases). The CDR3 has 13 residues. CDR1 and CDR2 (germline): MNHEY, SVGAGI. Trimming removed 4 bases from V and 0 bases from J, with 6 bases in between. The CDR3 region has the DNA TGTGCCAGCAGTTCGACAGTGAACACTGAAGCTTTCTTT. Translation gives CASSSTVNTEAFF.

The table lists this clone with a few counts. V is TRBV28 and J is TRBJ2-1; TRBD2 matches 16 bases. The CDR3 loop spans 16 amino acids. V lost 2 bases and J lost 7; bases outside the gene matches: 2. Germline lookup yields CDR1 MDHEN and CDR2 SYDVKM. CDR3 residues: CASSLEGLAGGNEQFF. The CDR3 coding sequence is TGTGCCAGCAGTTTAGAGGGACTAGCGGGAGGGAATGAGCAGTTCTTC.

The V gene is TRBV29-1, the J gene TRBJ2-1, with 9 bases fitting TRBD1. Germline V gene data show CDR1 as SQVTM and CDR2 as ANQGSEA. With 2 bases clipped from V and 7 bases from J, the junction kept 15 bases outside the gene matches. The CDR3 spans 17 residues. Here the CDR3 reads CSVEITGQGIIRNEQFF. The CDR3 DNA reads TGCAGCGTTGAAATAACAGGACAGGGGATCATTAGGAATGAGCAGTTCTTC.

This clone was detected only once. The chain is built from TRBV11-3 and TRBJ2-2, with 7 positions matching TRBD1. The CDR3 sequence is 15 residues long. The trim removed 5 bases at V and 3 bases at J, leaving 6 bases unmatched. The germline CDR1 and CDR2 sequences are SGHNT and YENEEA. CDR3 region: CASSPGTVDTGELFF. For the CDR3, the DNA is TGTGCCAGCAGCCCCGGGACAGTAGACACCGGGGAGCTGTTTTTT.

The J gene is TRBJ2-7, the V gene TRBV14; 8 nucleotides agree with TRBD1. Trimming took 6 bases from V and 2 from J; bases not matched to a gene: 9. Germline V gene sequence: CDR1 SGHDN, CDR2 FVKESK. This CDR3 spans 15 amino acids. The CDR3 DNA is TGTGCCAGCAGATTCCGTGGGACAGGTCCCTACGAGCAGTACTTC. Translation: CASRFRGTGPYEQYF.

The rearrangement joins TRBV4-3 to TRBJ2-1; 16 positions match TRBD2. The CDR3 loop spans 17 amino acids. The ends lost 5 bases at V and 6 bases at J; junction bases unmatched: 7. Germline loops: CDR1 LGHNA, CDR2 YSLEER. The CDR3 DNA follows: TGCGCCAGCAGCTCCACGGGACTAGCGGGGGGGCCCAATGAGCAGTTCTTC. It encodes CASSSTGLAGGPNEQFF.

This chain uses TRBV18 with TRBJ2-1; 10 positions match TRBD1. This CDR3 comprises 16 residues. The V and J ends lost 0 bases and 10 bases, in that order; junction bases with no gene match: 9. The germline gives CDR1 KGHSH, CDR2 LQKENI. In DNA, the CDR3 is TGTGCCAGCTCACCACCGATAAGGGACAGGGGCCGGGAGCAGTTCTTC. Protein sequence: CASSPPIRDRGREQFF.

The rearrangement links TRBV9 to TRBJ2-3; D may be TRBD1 (5 bases). Germline CDR1 and CDR2: SGDLS and YYNGEE. Trimming cost V 3 bases and J 1 base, with 12 bases left between them. The CDR3 covers 15 residues. CDR3 bases: TGTGCCAGCAGCGCCACAGGCACTGGCACAGATACGCAGTATTTT. It yields the protein CASSATGTGTDTQYF.

The rearrangement links TRBV30 to TRBJ1-1, with a tentative D call TRBD1 (5 bases). The CDR3 is 12 residues long. V lost 4 bases to trimming and J lost 5 bases, with 11 bases between them. Germline V gives CDR1 GTSNPN, CDR2 SVGIG (reference sequence). The CDR3 DNA sequence: TGTGCCTGGACCTTCCAGGGAACTGAAGCTTTCTTT. Amino acids: CAWTFQGTEAFF. Full variable domain (rest looked up from reference TRBV30 and TRBJ1-1): SQTIHQWPATLVQPVGSPLSLECTVEGTSNPNLYWYRQAAGRGLQLLFYSVGIGQISSEVPQNLSASRPQDRQFILSSKKLLLSDSGFYLCAWTFQGTEAFFGQGTRLTVV.

This clone occurred a few times. CDR3 loop: CASSLGLRGLSAGLFF. The CDR3 nucleotides read TGTGCCAGCAGCTTAGGGTTGCGGGGCCTATCGGCTGGGCTGTTTTTT. The chain joins TRBV7-8 to TRBJ2-2, with TRBD2 as a possible D gene (6 bases). Germline lookup yields CDR1 SGHVS and CDR2 FQNEAQ. The CDR3 length is 16 residues. Trimming took off 1 base at V and 13 bases at J, with 22 bases between the two ends.

This chain uses TRBV24-1 with TRBJ2-1; TRBD1 aligns across 11 bases. The V segment lost 9 bases and the J segment 12 bases; nucleotides outside the gene matches: 12. From germline, CDR1 is KGHDR and CDR2 SFDVKD. The CDR3 totals 14 residues. CDR3 amino acids: CATAPGQGVTGQFF. The CDR3 nucleotides are TGTGCCACCGCGCCGGGACAGGGGGTTACGGGGCAGTTCTTC.